A selection of T cell receptor beta chains follows, all from one sample in a study of CD8+ T cells in alopecia areata. Some clones are missing from TCRdb's copy, which holds only in-frame ones; the method was immunoSEQ multiplex PCR. Of 65,000 to 95,000 clones listed, just over 50% are singletons. The source material was NKG2D-high CD8+ T cells sorted from blood. These receptors were taken from a human donor with alopecia areata. Each CDR3 is given with its conserved first and last residue. The D gene is left open where the match is weak. Size tells how often a clone was seen (once, few, many) or the class of an expanded clone, and some rows leave it out.

j_call: TRBJ1-6; clone_size: few; d_call: -; v_call: TRBV7-3; cdr3_aa: CASSLDRGPNSPLHF; cdr3_nt: TGTGCCAGCAGCTTGGACCGGGGGCCAAATTCACCCCTCCACTTT
j_call: TRBJ2-2; clone_size: -; d_call: TRBD2; v_call: TRBV4-1; cdr3_aa: CASSQVGGGPGELFF; cdr3_nt: TGCGCCAGCAGCCAAGTGGGCGGGGGGCCCGGGGAGCTGTTTTTT
j_call: TRBJ2-5; clone_size: few; d_call: TRBD1; v_call: TRBV29-1; cdr3_aa: CSDTVYRGHQETQYF; cdr3_nt: TGCAGCGATACGGTATACAGGGGGCATCAAGAGACCCAGTACTTC
j_call: TRBJ2-7; clone_size: -; d_call: -; v_call: TRBV9; cdr3_aa: CASSGSNRAGEQYF; cdr3_nt: TGTGCCAGCAGCGGTAGCAACAGAGCTGGCGAGCAGTACTTC
j_call: TRBJ1-1; clone_size: once; d_call: -; v_call: TRBV6-6; cdr3_aa: CASSYGATEAFF; cdr3_nt: TGTGCCAGCAGTTACGGGGCAACTGAAGCTTTCTTT
j_call: TRBJ2-7; clone_size: -; d_call: -; v_call: TRBV6-5; cdr3_aa: CASSLQTSYEQYF; cdr3_nt: TGTGCCAGCAGCCTTCAGACGTCTTACGAGCAGTACTTC
j_call: TRBJ1-2; clone_size: few; d_call: TRBD1; v_call: TRBV29-1; cdr3_aa: CSVDTGVHRDGYTF; cdr3_nt: TGCAGCGTTGATACAGGGGTGCACCGGGATGGCTACACCTTC
j_call: TRBJ2-7; clone_size: -; d_call: -; v_call: TRBV2; cdr3_aa: CAVADSYEQYF; cdr3_nt: TGTGCCGTAGCGGACTCCTACGAGCAGTACTTC
j_call: TRBJ2-7; clone_size: -; d_call: TRBD1; v_call: TRBV7-9; cdr3_aa: CASSVLRGLSYEQYF; cdr3_nt: TGTGCCAGCAGCGTACTCAGGGGGCTTAGCTACGAGCAGTACTTC
j_call: TRBJ2-1; clone_size: -; d_call: TRBD2; v_call: TRBV29-1; cdr3_aa: CSVVHGASGGSGQFF; cdr3_nt: TGCAGCGTTGTTCATGGGGCTAGCGGAGGTTCTGGGCAGTTCTTC
j_call: TRBJ1-1; clone_size: few; d_call: -; v_call: TRBV7-9; cdr3_aa: CASSFGPNTEAFF; cdr3_nt: TGTGCCAGCAGCTTCGGGCCGAACACTGAAGCTTTCTTT
j_call: TRBJ1-2; clone_size: -; d_call: -; v_call: TRBV29-1; cdr3_aa: CSVEGKRDGYTF; cdr3_nt: TGCAGCGTTGAGGGGAAGCGGGATGGCTACACCTTC
j_call: TRBJ2-2; clone_size: -; d_call: TRBD2; v_call: TRBV29-1; cdr3_aa: CSVSTGGTGELFF; cdr3_nt: TGCAGCGTATCTACGGGGGGTACCGGGGAGCTGTTTTTT
j_call: TRBJ2-7; clone_size: -; d_call: TRBD1; v_call: TRBV7-2; cdr3_aa: CASSPLPGTGSEQYF; cdr3_nt: TGTGCCAGCAGTCCCCTTCCTGGGACAGGGAGCGAGCAGTACTTC
j_call: TRBJ1-3; clone_size: few; d_call: TRBD1; v_call: TRBV7-9; cdr3_aa: CASRSGTASFFSGNTIYF; cdr3_nt: TGTGCCAGCAGATCTGGGACAGCCTCCTTTTTCTCTGGAAACACCATATATTTT
j_call: TRBJ1-2; clone_size: few; d_call: TRBD1; v_call: TRBV29-1; cdr3_aa: CSVDEGQLYGYTF; cdr3_nt: TGCAGCGTTGATGAGGGACAGCTCTATGGCTACACCTTC
j_call: TRBJ2-2; clone_size: -; d_call: TRBD1; v_call: TRBV7-2; cdr3_aa: CASSSGTGYPGELFF; cdr3_nt: TGTGCCAGCAGCAGCGGGACAGGGTATCCCGGGGAGCTGTTTTTT
j_call: TRBJ2-7; clone_size: -; d_call: TRBD1; v_call: TRBV29-1; cdr3_aa: CSVEQGQGSTYEQYF; cdr3_nt: TGCAGCGTTGAACAGGGACAGGGGTCGACCTACGAGCAGTACTTC
j_call: TRBJ2-1; clone_size: -; d_call: -; v_call: TRBV29-1; cdr3_aa: CSVVQGDNEQFF; cdr3_nt: TGCAGCGTCGTACAGGGCGACAATGAGCAGTTCTTC
j_call: TRBJ2-2; clone_size: -; d_call: -; v_call: TRBV10-3; cdr3_aa: CAILTGYGELFF; cdr3_nt: TGTGCCATCTTAACGGGGTACGGGGAGCTGTTTTTT